This is a list of T cell receptor beta chains from one sample in a study of cytomegalovirus exposure and HLA in healthy donors. Assay: immunoSEQ multiplex PCR; the TCRdb copy retains only in-frame clones and omits some. Among more than 150,000 clones listed, about 80% were seen once. The sample was PBMCs. These receptors all come from a man in his forties in good health and CMV-seronegative. The CDR3 runs from the conserved cysteine through the conserved F or W. A D gene is named only where the DNA matches it firmly. The size field is filled for only some rows; it gives once, few, many or a size class.

v_gene: TRBV11-1
abundance: once
j_gene: TRBJ2-1
d_gene: -
CDR3aa: CASSLDLSRGNEQFF
CDR3nt: TGTGCCAGCAGCTTAGATTTGAGCAGAGGCAATGAGCAGTTCTTC

v_gene: TRBV25-1
abundance: -
j_gene: TRBJ2-3
d_gene: TRBD2
CDR3aa: CASRAGLAGVSSTQYF
CDR3nt: TGTGCCAGCAGGGCCGGGTTGGCGGGAGTTTCCAGTACGCAGTATTTT

v_gene: TRBV9
abundance: -
j_gene: TRBJ2-7
d_gene: -
CDR3aa: CASSAGSLSYEQYF
CDR3nt: TGTGCCAGCAGCGCCGGGAGCCTATCCTACGAGCAGTACTTC

v_gene: TRBV4-1
abundance: -
j_gene: TRBJ2-7
d_gene: TRBD2
CDR3aa: CASRPRLAGGEQYF
CDR3nt: TGCGCCAGCAGGCCAAGACTAGCGGGCGGAGAGCAGTACTTC

v_gene: TRBV4-2
abundance: -
j_gene: TRBJ2-7
d_gene: -
CDR3aa: CASSQVVPGDSEQYF
CDR3nt: TGTGCCAGCAGCCAAGTAGTCCCAGGTGATAGCGAGCAGTACTTC

v_gene: TRBV11-2
abundance: -
j_gene: TRBJ1-4
d_gene: -
CDR3aa: CASSSLRGNEKLFF
CDR3nt: TGTGCCAGCAGCTCTCTTAGGGGGAATGAAAAACTGTTTTTT

v_gene: TRBV2
abundance: -
j_gene: TRBJ2-5
d_gene: -
CDR3aa: CASSEFSSETQYF
CDR3nt: TGTGCCAGCAGTGAATTCAGTTCAGAGACCCAGTACTTC

v_gene: TRBV5-3
abundance: -
j_gene: TRBJ2-3
d_gene: TRBD1
CDR3aa: CARRPGGGKTDTQYF
CDR3nt: TGTGCCAGAAGGCCAGGGGGTGGGAAAACAGATACGCAGTATTTT

v_gene: TRBV2
abundance: -
j_gene: TRBJ2-7
d_gene: TRBD2
CDR3aa: CASSAPSGRRGEQYF
CDR3nt: TGTGCCAGCAGTGCCCCTAGCGGGAGGAGGGGCGAGCAGTACTTC

v_gene: TRBV4-1
abundance: -
j_gene: TRBJ2-3
d_gene: -
CDR3aa: CASSQGWGVSTDTQYF
CDR3nt: TGCGCCAGCAGCCAAGGGTGGGGGGTCAGCACAGATACGCAGTATTTT

v_gene: TRBV5-3
abundance: -
j_gene: TRBJ2-1
d_gene: -
CDR3aa: CARSLRGYNEQFF
CDR3nt: TGTGCCAGAAGCTTAAGGGGTTACAATGAGCAGTTCTTC

v_gene: TRBV7-9
abundance: -
j_gene: TRBJ1-2
d_gene: TRBD1
CDR3aa: CASTDPGTGMGYTF
CDR3nt: TGTGCCAGCACCGATCCCGGGACAGGGATGGGCTACACCTTC

v_gene: TRBV4-1
abundance: few
j_gene: TRBJ2-1
d_gene: -
CDR3aa: CASSQVSGVSYNEQFF
CDR3nt: TGCGCCAGCAGCCAAGTCTCAGGGGTCTCCTACAATGAGCAGTTCTTC

v_gene: TRBV27
abundance: -
j_gene: TRBJ2-7
d_gene: -
CDR3aa: CASSLTGLTPYEQYF
CDR3nt: TGTGCCAGCAGTTTAACGGGACTCACACCCTACGAGCAGTACTTC

v_gene: TRBV5-1
abundance: once
j_gene: TRBJ1-2
d_gene: TRBD1
CDR3aa: CASSQIGGRGRLDGYTF
CDR3nt: TGCGCCAGCAGCCAGATTGGAGGCAGGGGGCGGTTGGATGGCTACACCTTC

v_gene: TRBV5-1
abundance: -
j_gene: TRBJ1-2
d_gene: -
CDR3aa: CASSPGGNYGYTF
CDR3nt: TGCGCCAGCAGCCCGGGAGGGAACTATGGCTACACCTTC

v_gene: TRBV19
abundance: -
j_gene: TRBJ1-5
d_gene: -
CDR3aa: CASSIGRGTNQPQHF
CDR3nt: TGTGCCAGTAGTATAGGGCGGGGTACTAATCAGCCCCAGCATTTT

v_gene: TRBV29-1
abundance: -
j_gene: TRBJ2-5
d_gene: -
CDR3aa: CSVDSSGTNYQETQYF
CDR3nt: TGCAGCGTTGACTCAAGTGGGACAAATTACCAAGAGACCCAGTACTTC

v_gene: TRBV19
abundance: -
j_gene: TRBJ1-5
d_gene: -
CDR3aa: CASTRGGRESNQPQHF
CDR3nt: TGTGCCAGTACTCGGGGGGGGAGGGAGAGCAATCAGCCCCAGCATTTT

v_gene: TRBV7-2
abundance: -
j_gene: TRBJ2-1
d_gene: -
CDR3aa: CASSHYGGQYNEQFF
CDR3nt: TGTGCCAGCAGCCATTATGGAGGACAGTACAATGAGCAGTTCTTC

v_gene: TRBV19
abundance: -
j_gene: TRBJ2-5
d_gene: TRBD2
CDR3aa: CASRAGLADQETQYF
CDR3nt: TGTGCCAGTAGAGCAGGACTAGCGGATCAAGAGACCCAGTACTTC

v_gene: TRBV4-1
abundance: -
j_gene: TRBJ2-2
d_gene: TRBD1
CDR3aa: CASSQDFVGTGNTNENTGELFF
CDR3nt: TGCGCCAGCAGCCAAGATTTCGTTGGGACAGGGAACACCAACGAGAACACCGGGGAGCTGTTTTTT

v_gene: TRBV18
abundance: -
j_gene: TRBJ1-1
d_gene: -
CDR3aa: CASSPPTEQNTEAFF
CDR3nt: TGTGCCAGCTCACCACCTACAGAACAGAACACTGAAGCTTTCTTT

v_gene: TRBV2
abundance: -
j_gene: TRBJ2-7
d_gene: TRBD2
CDR3aa: CASSPGGAKVYEQYF
CDR3nt: TGTGCCAGCAGCCCCGGGGGGGCGAAGGTTTACGAGCAGTACTTC

v_gene: TRBV2
abundance: -
j_gene: TRBJ2-3
d_gene: -
CDR3aa: CASAVTDTQYF
CDR3nt: TGTGCCAGCGCAGTCACAGATACGCAGTATTTT

v_gene: TRBV30
abundance: -
j_gene: TRBJ2-3
d_gene: TRBD2
CDR3aa: CAWSRTSGRAGTQYF
CDR3nt: TGTGCCTGGAGTCGGACTAGCGGGAGGGCCGGTACGCAGTATTTT

v_gene: TRBV4-2
abundance: -
j_gene: TRBJ2-7
d_gene: TRBD2
CDR3aa: CASSQVETSGRKTYEQYF
CDR3nt: TGTGCCAGCAGCCAAGTTGAGACTAGCGGGAGGAAAACCTACGAGCAGTACTTC

v_gene: TRBV7-8
abundance: -
j_gene: TRBJ2-7
d_gene: TRBD1
CDR3aa: CASREYRGSSYEQYF
CDR3nt: TGTGCCAGCAGGGAATACAGGGGATCATCCTACGAGCAGTACTTC

v_gene: TRBV4-1
abundance: -
j_gene: TRBJ2-7
d_gene: TRBD2
CDR3aa: CASSHGTRRNYEQYF
CDR3nt: TGCGCCAGCAGCCACGGGACTAGGCGGAACTACGAGCAGTACTTC

v_gene: TRBV29-1
abundance: few
j_gene: TRBJ1-2
d_gene: TRBD1
CDR3aa: CSVVFPGGDRGGYGYTF
CDR3nt: TGCAGCGTTGTATTCCCCGGAGGGGACAGGGGTGGCTATGGCTACACCTTC

v_gene: TRBV28
abundance: -
j_gene: TRBJ1-4
d_gene: -
CDR3aa: CATSSGGSGNEKLFF
CDR3nt: TGTGCCACCTCCAGCGGGGGATCTGGTAATGAAAAACTGTTTTTT

v_gene: TRBV7-2
abundance: -
j_gene: TRBJ1-1
d_gene: -
CDR3aa: CASSLNRNTEAFF
CDR3nt: TGTGCCAGCAGCTTAAACAGGAACACTGAAGCTTTCTTT

v_gene: TRBV27
abundance: -
j_gene: TRBJ2-5
d_gene: TRBD2
CDR3aa: CASSSGRAGGETQYF
CDR3nt: TGTGCCAGCAGTTCGGGGAGAGCGGGAGGAGAGACCCAGTACTTC

v_gene: TRBV15
abundance: once
j_gene: TRBJ2-7
d_gene: TRBD2
CDR3aa: CATARERESHYEQYF
CDR3nt: TGTGCCACCGCGCGAGAGCGGGAGTCCCATTACGAGCAGTACTTC

v_gene: TRBV29-1
abundance: once
j_gene: TRBJ1-3
d_gene: TRBD1
CDR3aa: CSVVGQGAGNTIYF
CDR3nt: TGCAGCGTTGTGGGACAGGGGGCTGGAAACACCATATATTTT

v_gene: TRBV28
abundance: -
j_gene: TRBJ1-1
d_gene: TRBD1
CDR3aa: CASSLVDRAAEAFF
CDR3nt: TGTGCCAGCAGTTTAGTAGACAGGGCCGCTGAAGCTTTCTTT

v_gene: TRBV7-2
abundance: once
j_gene: TRBJ1-5
d_gene: TRBD1
CDR3aa: CASSLGTGRQPQHF
CDR3nt: TGTGCCAGCAGCTTGGGGACAGGGCGTCAGCCCCAGCATTTT

v_gene: TRBV27
abundance: -
j_gene: TRBJ1-1
d_gene: -
CDR3aa: CASSLSGGTEAFF
CDR3nt: TGTGCCAGCAGTTTATCGGGGGGCACTGAAGCTTTCTTT

v_gene: TRBV6-6
abundance: -
j_gene: TRBJ2-7
d_gene: -
CDR3aa: CASSSRQGTYEQYF
CDR3nt: TGTGCCAGCAGTAGTCGCCAGGGGACCTACGAGCAGTACTTC

v_gene: TRBV7-2
abundance: few
j_gene: TRBJ2-1
d_gene: -
CDR3aa: CASSLALSNEQFF
CDR3nt: TGTGCCAGCAGCTTAGCTCTCTCGAATGAGCAGTTCTTC

v_gene: TRBV12-5
abundance: -
j_gene: TRBJ2-3
d_gene: -
CDR3aa: CASGLGVAPSTDTQYF
CDR3nt: TGTGCTAGTGGTTTGGGGGTAGCACCGAGCACAGATACGCAGTATTTT

v_gene: TRBV27
abundance: -
j_gene: TRBJ2-3
d_gene: TRBD2
CDR3aa: CASRGTSGGLTDTQYF
CDR3nt: TGTGCCAGCAGAGGGACTAGCGGGGGCCTCACAGATACGCAGTATTTT

v_gene: TRBV27
abundance: -
j_gene: TRBJ2-7
d_gene: -
CDR3aa: CASSLSQGSEQYF
CDR3nt: TGTGCCAGCAGTTTATCCCAGGGGAGCGAGCAGTACTTC

v_gene: TRBV11-2
abundance: once
j_gene: TRBJ2-2
d_gene: -
CDR3aa: CASSLDPGPRGELFF
CDR3nt: TGTGCCAGCAGCTTAGATCCCGGCCCGAGGGGGGAGCTGTTTTTT

v_gene: TRBV28
abundance: -
j_gene: TRBJ2-1
d_gene: -
CDR3aa: CASSRRPADFSYNEQFF
CDR3nt: TGTGCCAGCAGTCGCCGACCAGCGGATTTCTCCTACAATGAGCAGTTCTTC